This is a list of T cell receptor beta chains from one sample in a study of CD8 T cells in Susac syndrome. MiXCR, applied by TCRdb to the immunoSEQ multiplex PCR reads, yields one record per CDR3 protein. The table lists 95,000 to 150,000 distinct CDR3 sequences, about 95% of them singletons. Sample: CD8+ T cells from PBMCs. These receptor sequences come from a human donor with Susac syndrome. Both conserved end residues are part of each CDR3. Fields, in order: clone size, J gene, D gene, V gene, CDR3 protein, CDR3 DNA. D genes are given only for firm matches. The size field is filled for only some rows; it gives once, few, many or a size class.

>NA|TRBJ2-5|TRBD2|TRBV30
CAWDSGLAQETQYF
TGTGCCTGGGACTCCGGACTAGCCCAAGAGACCCAGTACTTC
>NA|TRBJ2-7|NA|TRBV3-1
CASSQEQGTYEQYF
TGTGCCAGCAGCCAAGAGCAGGGAACCTACGAGCAGTACTTC
>NA|TRBJ2-7|TRBD1|TRBV29-1
CSVVQTGGDYEQYF
TGCAGCGTTGTCCAGACAGGGGGAGACTACGAGCAGTACTTC
>few|TRBJ2-7|TRBD1|TRBV7-2
CASSPSGTGLYEQYF
TGTGCCAGCAGCCCCTCCGGGACAGGCCTCTACGAGCAGTACTTC
>once|TRBJ1-1|TRBD1|TRBV29-1
CSVVTGPNTEAFF
TGCAGCGTTGTGACAGGGCCAAACACTGAAGCTTTCTTT
>NA|TRBJ2-7|NA|TRBV29-1
CSVEIGFEQYF
TGCAGCGTTGAAATAGGGTTCGAGCAGTACTTC
>few|TRBJ2-1|TRBD1|TRBV7-8
CASSFGDRGSNEQFF
TGTGCCAGCAGCTTTGGGGACAGGGGATCCAATGAGCAGTTCTTC
>NA|TRBJ1-2|NA|TRBV7-6
CASSLAAWYGYTF
TGTGCCAGCAGCTTAGCTGCGTGGTATGGCTACACCTTC
>medium-sized|TRBJ1-1|NA|TRBV13
CASNQEVDTEAFF
TGTGCCAGCAACCAAGAGGTGGACACTGAAGCTTTCTTT
>NA|TRBJ2-1|TRBD2|TRBV29-1
CSVAETSGEGGEQFF
TGCAGCGTCGCAGAGACTAGCGGGGAAGGGGGAGAGCAGTTCTTC
>once|TRBJ2-3|TRBD2|TRBV7-9
CASSLAAGGPTDTQYF
TGTGCCAGCAGCTTAGCCGCGGGGGGGCCAACAGATACGCAGTATTTT
>NA|TRBJ2-7|NA|TRBV15
CATSREVGGTDEQYF
TGTGCCACCAGCAGAGAAGTGGGGGGCACCGACGAGCAGTACTTC
>NA|TRBJ1-1|TRBD1|TRBV6-2/TRBV6-3
CASSRTGDTEAFF
TGTGCCAGCAGTCGCACAGGGGACACTGAAGCTTTCTTT
>once|TRBJ1-3|NA|TRBV6-5
CASSIGTGNTIYF
TGTGCCAGCAGTATTGGGACTGGAAACACCATATATTTT
>NA|TRBJ2-3|TRBD2|TRBV7-2
CASSYLAGAQEDTQYF
TGTGCCAGCAGCTACCTAGCGGGTGCACAAGAAGATACGCAGTATTTT
>few|TRBJ2-3|NA|TRBV6-5
CASSSSSTDTQYF
TGTGCCAGCAGTTCCAGTAGCACAGATACGCAGTATTTT
>NA|TRBJ2-1|TRBD2|TRBV24-1
CATSDWTSGGLHEQFF
TGTGCCACCAGTGACTGGACTAGCGGGGGGCTACATGAGCAGTTCTTC
>NA|TRBJ2-7|TRBD1|TRBV27
CASSFRDRGYEQYF
TGTGCCAGCAGTTTCCGGGACAGGGGCTACGAGCAGTACTTC
>NA|TRBJ1-1|NA|TRBV28
CASSHYNTEAFF
TGTGCCAGCAGTCATTACAACACTGAAGCTTTCTTT
>NA|TRBJ2-1|NA|TRBV7-8
CASSLVAVYNEQFF
TGTGCCAGCAGCTTAGTTGCAGTTTACAATGAGCAGTTCTTC
>NA|TRBJ2-3|NA|TRBV5-1
CASSFIRGYTDTQYF
TGCGCCAGCAGCTTTATTCGGGGGTACACAGATACGCAGTATTTT
>NA|TRBJ1-1|NA|TRBV12-3/TRBV12-4
CASSDRVTEAFF
TGTGCCAGCAGTGACCGCGTCACTGAAGCTTTCTTT
>NA|TRBJ1-4|NA|TRBV15
CATSRVRGGEKLFF
TGTGCCACCAGCAGAGTTAGGGGGGGAGAAAAACTGTTTTTT
>NA|TRBJ2-3|NA|TRBV7-2
CASSLSSGSLFGDTQYF
TGTGCCAGCAGCTTAAGCAGCGGCAGCCTCTTCGGGGATACGCAGTATTTT
>NA|TRBJ2-6|NA|TRBV11-2
CASSTNRVGGANVLTF
TGTGCCAGCAGCACGAACAGGGTGGGTGGGGCCAACGTCCTGACTTTC
>NA|TRBJ2-5|TRBD2|TRBV6-5
CANERGGREEETQYF
TGTGCCAACGAGCGGGGGGGCAGGGAGGAAGAGACCCAGTACTTC
>NA|TRBJ2-5|TRBD2|TRBV14
CASSHFASGLQETQYF
TGTGCCAGCAGCCATTTCGCTAGCGGTTTACAAGAGACCCAGTACTTC
>NA|TRBJ2-7|TRBD2|TRBV2
CASSEAIAGTYEQYF
TGTGCCAGCAGTGAAGCCATAGCGGGGACCTACGAGCAGTACTTC
>NA|TRBJ2-3|NA|TRBV20-1
CSAREGADTQYF
TGCAGTGCTAGAGAAGGGGCAGACACGCAGTATTTT
>NA|TRBJ2-1|TRBD2|TRBV12-3/TRBV12-4
CASSSGLDYNEQFF
TGTGCCAGCAGTTCGGGACTAGACTACAATGAGCAGTTCTTC
>NA|TRBJ2-2|NA|TRBV9
CASSVATTGELFF
TGTGCCAGCAGCGTAGCTACCACCGGGGAGCTGTTTTTT
>NA|TRBJ2-1|TRBD1|TRBV15
CATSEDRGPINEQFF
TGTGCCACCAGCGAAGACAGGGGTCCTATCAATGAGCAGTTCTTC
>NA|TRBJ2-1|NA|TRBV10-3
CAISESKGVQFF
TGTGCCATCAGTGAGTCGAAAGGGGTGCAGTTCTTC
>NA|TRBJ2-7|NA|TRBV7-9
CASSIITGYEQYF
TGTGCCAGCAGCATAATCACAGGGTACGAGCAGTACTTC
>once|TRBJ2-2|NA|TRBV20-1
CSARARAGLHTGELFF
TGCAGTGCTAGAGCCCGCGCAGGGCTTCACACCGGGGAGCTGTTTTTT
>once|TRBJ2-7|TRBD1|TRBV27
CASSLTGSLSEQYF
TGTGCCAGCAGCTTGACAGGGAGTCTGTCCGAGCAGTACTTC
>NA|TRBJ2-1|NA|TRBV28
CASSSAGRFNNEQFF
TGTGCCAGCAGTTCGGCGGGGCGATTTAACAATGAGCAGTTCTTC
>few|TRBJ1-1|NA|TRBV29-1
CSVDRETEAFF
TGCAGCGTTGACAGGGAAACTGAAGCTTTCTTT
>NA|TRBJ2-5|TRBD1|TRBV13
CASSFLTGDDGETQYF
TGTGCCAGCAGCTTCCTCACAGGGGACGACGGGGAGACCCAGTACTTC
>NA|TRBJ1-2|NA|TRBV19
CASTPGGGYGYTF
TGTGCCAGTACCCCCGGCGGCGGTTATGGCTACACCTTC
>NA|TRBJ2-1|NA|TRBV13
CASSPPGGGSSEQFF
TGTGCCAGCAGCCCACCAGGGGGGGGGTCGAGTGAGCAGTTCTTC
>NA|TRBJ1-2|NA|TRBV7-9
CASSLAGEGYGYTF
TGTGCCAGCAGCTTAGCAGGGGAAGGCTATGGCTACACCTTC
>NA|TRBJ2-7|TRBD2|TRBV7-9
CASSLDGASGGREQYF
TGTGCCAGCAGCTTAGACGGAGCTAGCGGGGGGCGAGAGCAGTACTTC
>NA|TRBJ2-2|TRBD1|TRBV27
CASSAGTGGELFF
TGTGCCAGCAGTGCCGGGACAGGCGGGGAGCTGTTTTTT
>NA|TRBJ2-5|TRBD2|TRBV4-3
CASSHAPGLAVETQYF
TGCGCCAGCAGCCACGCACCGGGACTAGCGGTAGAGACCCAGTACTTC
>NA|TRBJ1-2|NA|TRBV11-2
CASTGPRSGYTF
TGTGCCAGCACGGGGCCCCGAAGTGGCTACACCTTC
>NA|TRBJ2-1|TRBD1|TRBV30
CAWRGADREEQFF
TGTGCCTGGAGGGGAGCGGACAGGGAAGAGCAGTTCTTC
>NA|TRBJ2-1|NA|TRBV10-3
CAISESNEQFF
TGTGCCATCAGTGAGTCGAATGAGCAGTTCTTC
>NA|TRBJ2-1|NA|TRBV6-5
CASSETRLNEQFF
TGTGCCAGCAGCGAAACCCGACTGAATGAGCAGTTCTTC
>NA|TRBJ2-5|TRBD1|TRBV9
CASSAGTDQETQYF
TGTGCCAGCAGCGCCGGGACAGACCAAGAGACCCAGTACTTC
>once|TRBJ2-3|NA|TRBV13
CASSHLSLKTDTQYF
TGTGCCAGCAGCCATTTGAGCCTAAAGACAGATACGCAGTATTTT
>NA|TRBJ1-1|TRBD1|TRBV30
CAWGQGTNTEAFF
TGTGCCTGGGGACAGGGGACGAACACTGAAGCTTTCTTT
>NA|TRBJ1-1|NA|TRBV12-5
CASYDYTEAFF
TGTGCTAGTTATGATTACACTGAAGCTTTCTTT
>NA|TRBJ2-1|NA|TRBV7-9
CASSRTASSYNEQFF
TGTGCCAGCAGCCGGACTGCTAGCTCCTACAATGAGCAGTTCTTC
>NA|TRBJ2-1|NA|TRBV18
CASSPLQGGTYNEQFF
TGTGCCAGCTCACCCCTCCAGGGGGGGACCTACAATGAGCAGTTCTTC
>once|TRBJ2-7|TRBD1|TRBV28
CASSFWTGDNEQYF
TGTGCCAGCAGTTTTTGGACAGGGGATAACGAGCAGTACTTC
>once|TRBJ2-7|NA|TRBV11-2
CASSYYEQYF
TGTGCCAGCAGCTACTACGAGCAGTACTTC
>NA|TRBJ2-7|NA|TRBV27
CASSSTRASRPLYEQYF
TGTGCCAGCAGTTCTACCAGGGCTAGCAGACCCCTCTACGAGCAGTACTTC
>NA|TRBJ1-1|NA|TRBV7-9
CASSKMGGVETEAFF
TGTGCCAGCAGCAAGATGGGGGGCGTGGAGACTGAAGCTTTCTTT
>NA|TRBJ2-1|NA|TRBV20-1
CSAVGLRLDEQFF
TGCAGTGCTGTGGGGTTACGGCTCGATGAGCAGTTCTTC